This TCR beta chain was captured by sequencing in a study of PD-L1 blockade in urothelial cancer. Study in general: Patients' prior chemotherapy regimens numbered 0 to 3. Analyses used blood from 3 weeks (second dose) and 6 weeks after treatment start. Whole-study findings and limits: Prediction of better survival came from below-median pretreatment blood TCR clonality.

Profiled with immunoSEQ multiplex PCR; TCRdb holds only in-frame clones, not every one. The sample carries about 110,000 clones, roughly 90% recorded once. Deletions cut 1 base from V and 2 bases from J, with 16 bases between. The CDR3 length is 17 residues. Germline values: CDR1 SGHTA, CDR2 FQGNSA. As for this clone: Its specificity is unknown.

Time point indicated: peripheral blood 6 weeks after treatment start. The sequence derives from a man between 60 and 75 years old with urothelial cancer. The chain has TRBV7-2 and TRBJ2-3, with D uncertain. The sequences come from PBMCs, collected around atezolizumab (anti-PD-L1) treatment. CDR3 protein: CASSLVPSVVSTDTQYF. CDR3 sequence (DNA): TGTGCCAGCAGCTTAGTCCCGTCGGTGGTTTCCACAGATACGCAGTATTTT.